This T cell receptor beta chain was sequenced during a study of T cells in tuberculosis. Whole-study results and caveats: A GMM-specific repertoire classifier reached just under 90% accuracy, AUROC under 0.95.

Germline CDR1 is LNHDA and CDR2 is SQIVND (reference sequence). The CDR3 extends over 12 amino acids. V was shortened by 5 bases and J by 3 bases, with 5 bases between the two germline ends. To note about this clone: Its antigen is as yet unknown.

Some clones are missing from TCRdb's copy, which holds only in-frame ones; the method was immunoSEQ multiplex PCR. The sample lists around 39,000 clones, 93% occurring once. The TCR was taken from a donor aged 10-29 years with latent tuberculosis or without tuberculosis infection. The chain has TRBV19 and TRBJ1-5; D ambiguous. Sequenced sample: PBMCs. The chain's CDR3 is CASSFFNQPQHF. CDR3 DNA sequence: TGTGCCAGTAGTTTCTTCAATCAGCCCCAGCATTTT.